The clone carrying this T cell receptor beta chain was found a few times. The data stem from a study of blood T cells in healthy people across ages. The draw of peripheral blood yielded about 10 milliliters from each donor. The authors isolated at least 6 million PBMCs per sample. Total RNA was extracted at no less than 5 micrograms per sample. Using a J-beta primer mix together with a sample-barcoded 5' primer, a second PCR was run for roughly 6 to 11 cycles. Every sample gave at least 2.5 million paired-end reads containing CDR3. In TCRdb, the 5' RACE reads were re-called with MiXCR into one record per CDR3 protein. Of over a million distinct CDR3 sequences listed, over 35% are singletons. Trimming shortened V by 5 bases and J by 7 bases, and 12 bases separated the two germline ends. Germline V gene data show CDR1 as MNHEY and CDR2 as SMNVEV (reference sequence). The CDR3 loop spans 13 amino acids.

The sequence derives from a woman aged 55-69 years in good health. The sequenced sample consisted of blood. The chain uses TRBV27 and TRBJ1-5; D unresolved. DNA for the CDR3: TGTGCCAGCAGTGTAAGCCAGTCCCAGCCCCAGCATTTT. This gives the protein CASSVSQSQPQHF.